These T cell receptor beta chains were read from a single sample in a study of human thymus T cells. Clones were read by immunoSEQ multiplex PCR, and TCRdb kept only the in-frame ones, dropping some. The sample records 120,000 or so clones, about 93% being singletons. The sample comprised thymus tissue. These receptors all stem from a boy younger than two with a congenital heart defect but otherwise immunologically healthy. CDR3s include the opening cysteine and the closing phenylalanine or tryptophan. The D gene is left open where the match is weak. Size values are once, few and many counts, or a class for expanded clones, and some rows have none.

D gene | clone size | J gene | V gene | CDR3 DNA | CDR3 protein
TRBD1 | - | TRBJ2-7 | TRBV11-2 | TGTGCCAGCAGCACCGGGACAGGCGCGACCTACGAGCAGTACTTC | CASSTGTGATYEQYF
- | - | TRBJ1-2 | TRBV19 | TGTGCCAGCCAGGGGTCCGGAGGCTACACCTTC | CASQGSGGYTF
- | - | TRBJ2-6 | TRBV19 | TGTGCCAGTACCCCAGAGGCGCCAGCAACTGGGGCCAACGTCCTGACTTTC | CASTPEAPATGANVLTF
TRBD1 | - | TRBJ1-1 | TRBV6-6 | TGTGCCAGCAGCCATGGACAGGCGGAAGCTTTCTTT | CASSHGQAEAFF
- | few | TRBJ1-6 | TRBV6-5 | TGTGCCAGCAGACGTGCGGGAAGGAGATCACCCCTCCACTTT | CASRRAGRRSPLHF
TRBD2 | - | TRBJ2-3 | TRBV15 | TGTGCCACCAGCAGAGAACAGCCGACTAGCGGGGGGTTGAACACAGATACGCAGTATTTT | CATSREQPTSGGLNTDTQYF
TRBD1 | - | TRBJ2-6 | TRBV30 | TGTGCCCGGGGGGTACGGACAGGGGGCGCCTCTGGGGCCAACGTCCTGACTTTC | CARGVRTGGASGANVLTF
- | - | TRBJ1-6 | TRBV28 | TGTGCCAGCAAACACATAACTAACCCTTCACCCCTCCACTTT | CASKHITNPSPLHF
TRBD2 | - | TRBJ2-1 | TRBV4-1 | TGCGCCAGCAGCCATCGGGGGGATTCCTACAATGAGCAGTTCTTC | CASSHRGDSYNEQFF
TRBD2 | - | TRBJ2-3 | TRBV13 | TGTGCCAGCAGCGTTTCCCGCGGGGGAGGAGATACGCAGTATTTT | CASSVSRGGGDTQYF
- | - | TRBJ2-2 | TRBV13 | TGTGCCAGCTGTCAGGGGGGAACCGGGGAGCTGTTTTTT | CASCQGGTGELFF
TRBD1 | - | TRBJ1-6 | TRBV28 | TGTGCCAGCAGTAAAGACAGGGGGGATTCACCCCTCCACTTT | CASSKDRGDSPLHF
TRBD1 | - | TRBJ1-3 | TRBV7-6 | TGTGCCAGCAGCCCAGGACAGGGTGGAGGAAACACCATATATTTT | CASSPGQGGGNTIYF
TRBD2 | - | TRBJ2-1 | TRBV30 | TGTGCCTGGAGCGCACCGAGGGCGGGGGGCCACAATGAGCAGTTCTTC | CAWSAPRAGGHNEQFF
- | - | TRBJ1-6 | TRBV2 | TGTGCCAGCACCGAGCGAAAGCGCTCACCCCTCCACTTT | CASTERKRSPLHF
TRBD1 | - | TRBJ1-3 | TRBV5-4 | TGTGCCAGCAGCTTGGTATTTAACCAGGGACAGGGGGAACCTGGAAACACCATATATTTT | CASSLVFNQGQGEPGNTIYF
TRBD2 | - | TRBJ2-5 | TRBV5-1 | TGCGCCAGCAGCTTGGTGGCCGTAAGCGCGGGGGGAGAGACCCAGTACTTC | CASSLVAVSAGGETQYF
TRBD2 | - | TRBJ2-5 | TRBV2 | TGTGCCAGCAGTGCAGAGCGGGGGCGGCAAGAGACCCAGTACTTC | CASSAERGRQETQYF
TRBD2 | - | TRBJ2-3 | TRBV5-1 | TGCGCCAGCAGCTTGGGTGCAGCGGGGGGCGGGACAGATACGCAGTATTTT | CASSLGAAGGGTDTQYF
- | - | TRBJ1-2 | TRBV19 | TGTGCCAGTAGTACCGACCCTGAGGCACGAGGCTACACCTTC | CASSTDPEARGYTF